This T cell receptor beta chain was documented in a study of T-cell reconstitution after alpha-beta-depleted transplantation in children. The CDR3 is 15 amino acids. V lost 8 bases, J lost 1 base, and 6 bases stayed unmatched. Construction of the TCRbeta library involved unique molecular identifiers. TCRdb independently ran MiXCR on the PCR reads; one entry per CDR3 protein. The sample contains about 980,000 distinct CDR3 sequences, 25% to 35% of which appear only once. Whole-study results and caveats: From newly produced T cells came most of the T-cell counts and diversity one year after transplant. Reportedly, alpha-beta T cells present about two months post-transplant originated from several hundred expanded clones of graft origin.

This clonotype was recorded a few times. Its specificity is unknown. This receptor was taken from a boy under two years old who had a stem cell transplant for SCID, so the T cells may come from the graft donor. The source material was PBMCs, mostly from graft donor cells, sampled 360 days after TCRalphabeta/CD19-depleted stem cell transplant. The genes are TRBV12-3 or TRBV12-4 and TRBJ2-3; 10 bases are a match to TRBD2. This chain's CDR3 is CASGPSGGRTDTQYF. DNA for the CDR3: TGTGCCAGCGGTCCTAGCGGGGGCCGCACAGATACGCAGTATTTT.